What follows are 23 T cell receptor beta chains derived from one specimen sequenced in a study of PD-1 blockade in classical Hodgkin lymphoma. The patients all showed relapse after autologous stem cell transplantation, while their brentuximab vedotin exposure varied. By magnetic negative selection, CD4+ T cells were purified from thawed PBMCs. Assay used: immunoSEQ multiplex PCR; TCRdb lists only in-frame clones, some missing. Found here are about 16,000 clones, about 85% of them singletons; the top ten hold 1%. The source material was CD4+ T cells from blood, sampled at baseline. These receptors were collected from a human donor with classical Hodgkin lymphoma.

The V and J genes are TRBV9 and TRBJ2-5; 7 bases match TRBD1. The end of the DNA is better explained by TRBJ2-7, so the J call may be wrong. CDR1 is SGDLS, CDR2 YYNGEE, per germline. The CDR3 length is 15 residues. DNA of the CDR3: TGTGCCAGCAGCAAAGGGACAGATCCTTCCTACGAGCAGTACTTC. It yields the protein CASSKGTDPSYEQYF.

This chain links TRBV7-6 with TRBJ2-7; a possible D gene is TRBD1 (6 bases). The CDR3 length is 13 residues. In germline, CDR1 is SGHVS, CDR2 FNYEAQ. The V end was cut by 1 base, the J end by 6 bases, with 10 bases between. CDR3 nucleotides: TGTGCCAGCAGCTTAGGACAGGTTGGCGAGCAGTACTTC. As protein: CASSLGQVGEQYF.

This clone has only a few counts. The rearrangement joins TRBV25-1 to TRBJ1-1; D perhaps matches TRBD1 (5 bases). Trimming pared 6 bases from V and 5 bases from J, leaving 13 bases between. The CDR3 contains 13 residues. CDR1 is MGHDK and CDR2 is SYGVNS in the germline V gene. CDR3 sequence: CASRREEGTEAFF. CDR3 in DNA: TGTGCCAGCAGACGGGAGGAGGGGACTGAAGCTTTCTTT. Filled out from reference TRBV25-1 and TRBJ1-1, the complete variable domain reads EADIYQTPRYLVIGTGKKITLECSQTMGHDKMYWYQQDPGMELHLIHYSYGVNSTEKGDLSSESTVSRIRTEHFPLTLESARPSHTSQYLCASRREEGTEAFFGQGTRLTVV.

The V gene is TRBV7-2, the J gene TRBJ1-2; tentatively, D is TRBD1 (5 bases). Germline V gene data show CDR1 as SGHTA and CDR2 as FQGNSA. The CDR3 spans 14 residues. Trimming took off 3 bases at V and 6 bases at J, with 14 bases between the two ends. The CDR3 nucleotides read TGTGCCAGCAGCTTCCATAGGCAGGGTGATGGCTACACCTTC. Its translation: CASSFHRQGDGYTF.

The chain recombines TRBV27 with TRBJ2-7, with D maybe TRBD1 (6 bases). The germline V gene has CDR1 MNHEY and CDR2 SMNVEV (reference sequence). Deletions cut 6 bases from V and 6 bases from J, with 15 bases between. The CDR3 covers 13 residues. CDR3 protein: CASRGVGGFEQYF. As DNA, the CDR3 is TGTGCCAGCAGGGGCGTTGGGGGCTTCGAGCAGTACTTC.

The chain combines TRBV29-1 with TRBJ2-3, with D perhaps TRBD2 (5 bases). V was shortened by 6 bases and J by 1 base, with 5 bases between the two germline ends. The CDR3 is 11 residues long. Germline V CDR1 and CDR2: SQVTM, ANQGSEA. In nucleotides, the CDR3 is TGCAGCGTAGCGGGCACAGATACGCAGTATTTT. This encodes CSVAGTDTQYF.

The genes are TRBV10-3 and TRBJ1-2; D is unclear. V shed 9 bases and J shed 8 bases, with 28 bases lying between them. Germline CDR1 ENHRY, CDR2 SYGVKD. The CDR3 spans 16 residues. DNA for the CDR3: TGTGCCATAGTTGATGATCCCTGGACTGATCAAAGGGGCTACACCTTC. Its translation: CAIVDDPWTDQRGYTF.

The chain joins TRBV4-1 to TRBJ1-5; D gene uncertain. Germline V lookup: CDR1 MGHRA, CDR2 YSYEKL. The length of the CDR3 is 13 residues. Deletions cut 0 bases from V and 6 bases from J, with 6 bases between. CDR3 DNA: TGCGCCAGCAGCCAAGAGGCGATTCAGCCCCAGCATTTT. Translated, it gives CASSQEAIQPQHF.

This clone was counted a single time. The CDR3 DNA reads as TGTGCCAGCAGCCATATCCGGGGTGAACAAGAGACCCAGTACTTC. It is translated as CASSHIRGEQETQYF. V and J are TRBV14 and TRBJ2-5, with D possibly being TRBD2 (5 bases). CDR1 SGHDN and CDR2 FVKESK come from the germline V gene. V was shortened by 3 bases and J by 2 bases, with 13 bases between the two germline ends. This CDR3 comprises 15 residues.

The CDR3 bases are TGTGCCAGCAGCTCAGATACGGACAGACAGGGCTACACCTTC. Translated: CASSSDTDRQGYTF. The rearrangement links TRBV7-9 to TRBJ1-2; the D gene is possibly TRBD1 (6 bases). V was trimmed by 4 bases and J by 8 bases, leaving 17 bases between them. This CDR3 has 14 residues. Germline V gene data show CDR1 as SEHNR and CDR2 as FQNEAQ (reference sequence).

The rearrangement links TRBV6-4 to TRBJ1-1, with no clear D. Between the trimmed V and J ends, which lost 6 bases and 1 base, there was a span of 9 bases. The CDR3 contains 13 residues. CDR1 is MRHNA, CDR2 SNTAGT, per germline. The CDR3 nucleotides are TGTGCCAGCAGAAGGGAGGGGAACACTGAAGCTTTCTTT. Translation gives CASRREGNTEAFF.

J is TRBJ1-1 and V is TRBV2; D may be TRBD1 (5 bases). V lost 3 bases, J lost 2 bases, and 7 bases lay in between. The CDR3 loop spans 13 amino acids. Germline-derived CDR1 and CDR2 are SNHLY and FYNNEI. This chain's CDR3 is CASSEDTNTEAFF. The CDR3 coding sequence is TGTGCCAGCAGTGAGGACACTAACACTGAAGCTTTCTTT.

The chain recombines TRBV7-9 with TRBJ1-2; 7 bases map to TRBD1. This CDR3 contains 13 residues. Germline values: CDR1 SEHNR, CDR2 FQNEAQ (reference sequence). V lost 5 bases, J lost 3 bases, and 3 bases stayed unmatched. The chain's CDR3 is CASSPGTDYGYTF. Here the CDR3 DNA reads TGTGCCAGCAGCCCCGGGACAGACTATGGCTACACCTTC.

V gene TRBV28 combines with J gene TRBJ1-2; D remains unclear. The V gene lost 7 bases and the J gene lost 6 bases, with 18 bases spanning the gap. The CDR3 has 14 residues. Germline CDR1 MDHEN, CDR2 SYDVKM. CDR3 loop: CASIGRPISNGYTF. The CDR3 DNA follows: TGTGCCAGCATCGGCAGGCCCATCTCAAATGGCTACACCTTC.

The gene calls are TRBV5-1 and TRBJ1-2, with TRBD1 as a possible D gene (5 bases). Germline CDR1 reads SGHRS; CDR2 reads YFSETQ. The CDR3 runs 14 residues. The germline V and J ends were trimmed by 1 base and 7 bases, with 14 bases remaining between them. CDR3 in amino acids: CASSLWVRGFGYTF. The CDR3 DNA reads TGCGCCAGCAGCTTGTGGGTACGGGGGTTTGGCTACACCTTC.

As regards this clone: One junction end does not reproduce the germline sequence, and a read error may be involved. V and J are TRBV27 and TRBJ1-5; TRBD1 aligns across 12 bases. The CDR3 has 15 amino acids. Germline CDR1 MNHEY, CDR2 SMNVEV (reference sequence). The CDR3 here is CASRGQGAAYQAQHF. The CDR3 nucleotides are TGTGCCAGCAGGGGACAGGGGGCGGCTTATCAGGCCCAGCATTTT.

The chain uses TRBV18 and TRBJ2-1; unclear D gene. CDR1 KGHSH and CDR2 LQKENI come from the germline V gene. The CDR3 extends over 13 amino acids. Trimming left V 3 bases short and J 7 bases short, with 10 bases between. CDR3 in DNA: TGTGCCAGCTCACCCAACAGCGAAAATGAGCAGTTCTTC. Translated: CASSPNSENEQFF.

In its sample, this clone was seen a few times. The V call is TRBV4-2, the J call TRBJ1-5; a weak D match, TRBD1 (5 bases). Germline V gene lookup returns CDR1 LGHNA and CDR2 YNFKEQ. Trimming removed 0 bases from V and 7 bases from J, with 22 bases in between. The CDR3 covers 18 residues. The CDR3 nucleotides read TGTGCCAGCAGCCAAGATTTGCCGGGACGGAGTTTTACCCAGCCCCAGCATTTT. Protein: CASSQDLPGRSFTQPQHF.

The chain links TRBV18 to TRBJ1-6; a weak D match, TRBD1 (5 bases). The CDR3 covers 16 residues. V was cut by 6 bases and J by 7 bases, with 19 bases left in between. CDR1 and CDR2 (germline): KGHSH, LQKENI. The CDR3 nucleotides are TGTGCCAGCTCGCCCCTTCCGGGACCCGGGAATTCACCCCTCCACTTT. This codes for CASSPLPGPGNSPLHF.

The chain joins TRBV18 to TRBJ1-5; 7 bases map to TRBD1. Germline V gene lookup returns CDR1 KGHSH and CDR2 LQKENI. The CDR3 runs to 16 residues. J lost 2 bases, V lost 0 bases, and 4 bases had no gene match. The CDR3 reads CASSPPAGGGNQPQHF. CDR3 coding DNA: TGTGCCAGCTCACCACCGGCAGGGGGTGGCAATCAGCCCCAGCATTTT.

This clone was seen a single time. The CDR3 DNA sequence: TGTGCCAGCAGCAAAGGGGCCCAGGGCCCCGCCCGGTGGGGGAACACTGAAGCTTTCTTT. It codes for CASSKGAQGPARWGNTEAFF. The chain employs TRBV21-1 and TRBJ1-1; the listed D gene, TRBD1, was not tested against the DNA. TRBV21-1 is classified as a pseudogene. This CDR3 has 20 amino acids.

This chain connects TRBV6-5 to TRBJ2-7; 10 positions agree with TRBD1. This CDR3 contains 14 residues. Germline V gives CDR1 MNHEY, CDR2 SVGAGI. Trimming cost V 5 bases and J 5 bases; bases outside gene matches: 6. The CDR3 loop reads CASSPTGGRDEQYF. CDR3 nucleotide sequence: TGTGCCAGCAGTCCGACAGGGGGCCGGGACGAGCAGTACTTC.

A single count supports this clone. The J gene is TRBJ2-4, the V gene TRBV5-5, with 7 bases that match TRBD1. Looked up from germline, CDR1 is SGHKS and CDR2 is YYEKEE (reference sequence). With 0 bases clipped from V and 10 bases from J, the junction kept 10 bases outside the gene matches. The CDR3 consists of 15 residues. CDR3 region: CASSLGSYRGRIQYF. For the CDR3, the DNA is TGTGCCAGCAGCTTGGGATCGTACAGGGGCCGGATTCAGTACTTC.